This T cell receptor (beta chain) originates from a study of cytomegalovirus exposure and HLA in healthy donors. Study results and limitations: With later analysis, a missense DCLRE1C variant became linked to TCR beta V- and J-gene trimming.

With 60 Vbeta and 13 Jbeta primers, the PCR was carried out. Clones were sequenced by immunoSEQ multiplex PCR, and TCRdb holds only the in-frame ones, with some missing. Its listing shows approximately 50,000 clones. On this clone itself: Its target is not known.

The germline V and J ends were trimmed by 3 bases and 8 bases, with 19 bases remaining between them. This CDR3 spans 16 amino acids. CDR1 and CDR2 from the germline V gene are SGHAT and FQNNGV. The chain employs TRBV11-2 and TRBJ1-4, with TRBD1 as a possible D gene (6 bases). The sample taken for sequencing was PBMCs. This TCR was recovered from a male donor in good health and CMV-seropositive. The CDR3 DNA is TGTGCCAGCAGCTTGGGGTCGTGGCTGGGACAAGAAAAACTGTTTTTT. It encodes CASSLGSWLGQEKLFF.